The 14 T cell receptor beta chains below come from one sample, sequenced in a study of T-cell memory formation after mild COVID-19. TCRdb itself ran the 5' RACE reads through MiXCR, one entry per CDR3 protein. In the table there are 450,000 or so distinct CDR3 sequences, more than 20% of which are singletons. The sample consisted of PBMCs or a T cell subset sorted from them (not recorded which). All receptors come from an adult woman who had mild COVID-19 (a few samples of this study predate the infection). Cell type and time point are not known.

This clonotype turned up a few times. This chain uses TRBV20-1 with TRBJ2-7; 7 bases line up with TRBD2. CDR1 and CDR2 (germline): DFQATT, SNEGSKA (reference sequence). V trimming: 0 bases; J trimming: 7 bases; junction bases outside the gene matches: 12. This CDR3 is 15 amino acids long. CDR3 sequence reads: CSARDWVAGDREQYF. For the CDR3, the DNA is TGCAGTGCTAGAGATTGGGTGGCGGGAGATAGGGAGCAGTACTTC.

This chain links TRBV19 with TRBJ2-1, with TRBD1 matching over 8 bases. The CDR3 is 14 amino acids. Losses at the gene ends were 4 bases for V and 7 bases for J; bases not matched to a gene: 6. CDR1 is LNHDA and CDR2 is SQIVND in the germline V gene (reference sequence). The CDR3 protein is CASSNQGASNEQFF. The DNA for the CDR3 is TGTGCCAGTAGTAACCAGGGGGCCAGTAATGAGCAGTTCTTC.

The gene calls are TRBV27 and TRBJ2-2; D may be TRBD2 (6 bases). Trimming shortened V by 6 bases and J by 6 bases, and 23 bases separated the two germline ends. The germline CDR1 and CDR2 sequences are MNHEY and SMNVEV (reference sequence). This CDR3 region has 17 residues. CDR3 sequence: CASRPGLLFGSAGELFF. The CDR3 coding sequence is TGTGCCAGCAGGCCGGGACTGCTATTTGGAAGCGCCGGGGAGCTGTTTTTT.

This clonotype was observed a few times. The CDR3 nucleotides read TGCAGCGTTGAAAAGGACGACGGCTACACCTTC. This gives the protein CSVEKDDGYTF. V and J are TRBV29-1 and TRBJ1-2; no clear D. Germline V gene lookup returns CDR1 SQVTM and CDR2 ANQGSEA. Trimming left V 2 bases short and J 8 bases short, with 9 bases between. The CDR3 extends over 11 amino acids.

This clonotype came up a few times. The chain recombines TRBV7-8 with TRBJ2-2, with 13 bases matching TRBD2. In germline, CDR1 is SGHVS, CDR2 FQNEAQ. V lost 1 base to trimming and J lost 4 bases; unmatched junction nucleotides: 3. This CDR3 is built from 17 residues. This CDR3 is CASSLGTSGSSTGELFF. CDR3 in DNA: TGTGCCAGCAGCTTAGGGACTAGCGGGAGTAGCACCGGGGAGCTGTTTTTT. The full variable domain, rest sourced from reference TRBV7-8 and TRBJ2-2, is GAGVSQSPRYKVAKRGQDVALRCDPISGHVSLFWYQQALGQGPEFLTYFQNEAQLDKSGLPSDRFFAERPEGSVSTLKIQRTQQEDSAVYLCASSLGTSGSSTGELFFGEGSRLTVL.

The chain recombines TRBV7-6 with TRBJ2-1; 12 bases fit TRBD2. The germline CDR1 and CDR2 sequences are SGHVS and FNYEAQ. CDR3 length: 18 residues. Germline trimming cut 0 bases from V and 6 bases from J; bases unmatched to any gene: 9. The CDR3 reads CASSLARVLAGGSNEQFF. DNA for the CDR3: TGTGCCAGCAGCTTAGCGCGGGTCCTAGCGGGAGGGAGCAATGAGCAGTTCTTC.

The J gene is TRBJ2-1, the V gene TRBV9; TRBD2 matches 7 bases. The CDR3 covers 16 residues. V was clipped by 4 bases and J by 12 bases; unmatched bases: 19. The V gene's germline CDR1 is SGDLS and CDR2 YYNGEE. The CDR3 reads CASSPHQGAGGGGQFF. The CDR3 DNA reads TGTGCCAGCAGCCCGCACCAGGGTGCGGGCGGGGGAGGGCAGTTCTTC.

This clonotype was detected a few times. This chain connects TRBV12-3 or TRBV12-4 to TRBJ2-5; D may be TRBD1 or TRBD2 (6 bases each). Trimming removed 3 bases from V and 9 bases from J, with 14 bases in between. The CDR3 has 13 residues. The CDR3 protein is CASSFGRGGAQYF. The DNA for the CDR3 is TGTGCCAGCAGTTTTGGCAGGGGAGGAGCCCAGTACTTC.

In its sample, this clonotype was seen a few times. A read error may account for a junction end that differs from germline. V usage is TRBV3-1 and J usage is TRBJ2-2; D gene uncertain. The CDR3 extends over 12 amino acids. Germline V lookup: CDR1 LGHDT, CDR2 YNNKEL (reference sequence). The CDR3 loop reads CASSQNPGELFF. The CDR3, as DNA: TGTGCCAGCAGTCAGAACCCCGGGGAGCTGTTTTTT.

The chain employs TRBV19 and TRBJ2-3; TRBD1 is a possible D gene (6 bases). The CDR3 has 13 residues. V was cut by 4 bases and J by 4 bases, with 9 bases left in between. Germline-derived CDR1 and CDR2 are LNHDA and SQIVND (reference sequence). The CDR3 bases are TGTGCCAGTAGTAGGACAGCGGCAGATACGCAGTATTTT. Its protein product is CASSRTAADTQYF.

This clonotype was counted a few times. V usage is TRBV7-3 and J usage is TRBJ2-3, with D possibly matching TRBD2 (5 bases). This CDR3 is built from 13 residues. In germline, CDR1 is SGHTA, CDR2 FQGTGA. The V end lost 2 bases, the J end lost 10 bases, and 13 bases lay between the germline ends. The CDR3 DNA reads TGTGCCAGCAGCTTACCACCCTCCGGGGCGCAGTATTTT. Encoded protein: CASSLPPSGAQYF.

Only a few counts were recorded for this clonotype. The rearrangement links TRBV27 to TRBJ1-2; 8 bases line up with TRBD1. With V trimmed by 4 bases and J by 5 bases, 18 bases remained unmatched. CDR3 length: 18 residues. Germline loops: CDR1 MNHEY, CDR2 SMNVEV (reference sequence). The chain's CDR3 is CASSYTDRAPRAGYGYTF. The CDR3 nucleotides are TGTGCCAGCAGTTACACGGACAGGGCCCCCCGAGCGGGGTATGGCTACACCTTC.

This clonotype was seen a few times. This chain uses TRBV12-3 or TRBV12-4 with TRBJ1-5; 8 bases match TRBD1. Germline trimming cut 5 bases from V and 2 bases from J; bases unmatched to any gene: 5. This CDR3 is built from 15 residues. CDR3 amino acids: CASSQGALGNQPQHF. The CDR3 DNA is TGTGCCAGCAGTCAGGGGGCGCTTGGCAATCAGCCCCAGCATTTT.

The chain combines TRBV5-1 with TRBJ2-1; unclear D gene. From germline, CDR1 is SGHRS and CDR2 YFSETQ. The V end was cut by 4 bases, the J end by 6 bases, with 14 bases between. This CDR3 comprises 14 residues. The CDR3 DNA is TGCGCCAGCAGCACGGTAGTTGGTCCCAATGAGCAGTTCTTC. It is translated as CASSTVVGPNEQFF.